The sequence of this T cell receptor beta chain was determined in a study of OX40 agonist ivuxolimab in advanced cancers. The study's findings and limits: CD8+ T cells (on average) carried more expanded clones than CD4+ T cells. By week 6 at 0.1 to 3.0 mg/kg, blood CD4+ and CD8+ T cells had expanded clonally.

CDR1 is SEHNR and CDR2 is FQNEAQ in the germline V gene (reference sequence). This CDR3 contains 15 residues. Deletions cut 4 bases from V and 8 bases from J, with 18 bases between. Some clones are missing from TCRdb's copy, which holds only in-frame ones; the method was immunoSEQ multiplex PCR. The table has about 52,000 clones, roughly 90% seen once. Notes on this clone: Its matching antigen is unknown.

Sequenced material: CD4+ or CD8+ T cells sorted from blood, taken in a trial of the OX40 agonist ivuxolimab. The V gene is TRBV7-9, the J gene TRBJ1-3; weak D call: TRBD1 (6 bases). This clonotype originated in an adult with an advanced solid tumor such as melanoma, head and neck, liver or kidney cancer. The CDR3 sequence is CASSSYRVRMDTIYF. The CDR3 DNA follows: TGTGCCAGCAGCTCTTACAGGGTTCGGATGGACACCATATATTTT.